This TCR beta chain derives from a study of immune heterogeneity within non-small cell lung tumors. Per sample, around 600 ng of bulk tumor genomic DNA was the template used. Biopsies that were spaced far apart were taken, several per primary tumor, during surgery. The patients were newly diagnosed with non-small cell lung cancer, had not been treated, and had curative surgery. This clonotype showed up just a few times. The antigen is not known. Study findings and constraints: Recurring identical dominant CDR3 beta clonotypes were observed across tumor sites within a patient, together with site-unique high-frequency clones.

TCR beta CDR3 regions came from multiplex PCR with 32 forward V and 13 reverse J primers. TCRdb reprocessed the multiplex PCR reads via MiXCR and lists one record per CDR3 protein. This table has some 4,700 distinct CDR3 sequences, 20% to 25% appearing once. Specimen: lung tumor tissue. This sequence was found in a man aged 55 to 70 with non-small cell lung cancer.

CDR3 sequence (DNA): TGCAGTGCTATTCTTCGGGATCAGCCCCAGCATTTT. Amino acid sequence: CSAILRDQPQHF. The rearrangement uses TRBV20-1 and TRBJ1-5; no firm D call. CDR1 and CDR2 (germline): DFQATT, SNEGSKA (reference sequence). V dropped 4 bases and J dropped 5 bases, with 9 bases sitting between them. The CDR3 runs to 12 residues.